This T cell receptor (beta chain) was profiled in a study of Graves' ophthalmopathy and Graves' hyperthyroidism. Study-wide findings and caveats: The model's ophthalmopathy progression predictions had about 71% sensitivity and 72.22% specificity. Most expanded thyroid clonotypes above 0.001 frequency also appeared in blood.

Recruitment covered hyperthyroidism patients aged 18 to 65 whose new diagnosis was of under 2 months' duration. Remarks on this clonotype: Its target is not known. The junction shows a germline mismatch at one end, possibly a read error.

RNA transcripts provided the template for amplifying TCR beta CDR3 regions. HTBI-primed first-round RT-PCR preceded second-round multiplex PCR. TCRdb re-called the multiplex PCR reads through MiXCR, storing one row per CDR3 protein. This sample has around 590,000 distinct CDR3 sequences, with under 45% found just once. This CDR3 has 16 residues. Germline V gene data show CDR1 as SGHTA and CDR2 as FQGNSA. This chain uses TRBV7-2 with TRBJ1-2; D uncertain. Input material: peripheral blood or thyroid tissue (not recorded which). This receptor was obtained from an adult man with Graves' hyperthyroidism. For the CDR3, the DNA is TGTGCCAGCAGCTTGGGCCCAAGCCGTACTAACTATGACTACACCTTC. Encoded protein: CASSLGPSRTNYDYTF.